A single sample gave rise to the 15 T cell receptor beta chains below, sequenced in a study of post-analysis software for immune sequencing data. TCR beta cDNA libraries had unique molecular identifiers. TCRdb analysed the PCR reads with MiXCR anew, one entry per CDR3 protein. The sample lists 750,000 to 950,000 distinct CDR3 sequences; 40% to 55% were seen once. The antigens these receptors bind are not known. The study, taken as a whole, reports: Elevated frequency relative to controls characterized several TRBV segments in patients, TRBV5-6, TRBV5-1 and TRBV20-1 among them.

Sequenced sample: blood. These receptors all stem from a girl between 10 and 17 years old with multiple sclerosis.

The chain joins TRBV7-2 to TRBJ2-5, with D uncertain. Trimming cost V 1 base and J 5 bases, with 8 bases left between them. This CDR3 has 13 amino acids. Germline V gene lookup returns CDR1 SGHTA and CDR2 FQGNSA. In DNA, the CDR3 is TGTGCCAGCAGCTTAGAGCTCCGTGAGACCCAGTACTTC. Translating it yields CASSLELRETQYF.

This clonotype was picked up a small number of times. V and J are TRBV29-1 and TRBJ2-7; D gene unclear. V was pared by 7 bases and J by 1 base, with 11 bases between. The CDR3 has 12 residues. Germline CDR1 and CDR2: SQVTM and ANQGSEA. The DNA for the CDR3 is TGCAGCGCCACTTCTCGTTCCTACGAGCAGTACTTC. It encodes CSATSRSYEQYF.

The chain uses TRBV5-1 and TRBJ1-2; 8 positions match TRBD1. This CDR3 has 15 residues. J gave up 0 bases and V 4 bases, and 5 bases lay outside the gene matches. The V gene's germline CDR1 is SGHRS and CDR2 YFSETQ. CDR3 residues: CASSGGTGANYGYTF. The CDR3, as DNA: TGCGCCAGCAGCGGAGGGACAGGAGCTAACTATGGCTACACCTTC.

Written as DNA, the CDR3 is TGTGCCATCAGTGAGACGGTCTCGGGCGGGAACATTCAGTACTTC. This sequence encodes CAISETVSGGNIQYF. This chain uses TRBV10-3 with TRBJ2-4; TRBD2 might be the D (5 bases). Germline-derived CDR1 and CDR2 are ENHRY and SYGVKD. Trimming pared 2 bases from V and 7 bases from J, leaving 15 bases between. The CDR3 has 15 residues.

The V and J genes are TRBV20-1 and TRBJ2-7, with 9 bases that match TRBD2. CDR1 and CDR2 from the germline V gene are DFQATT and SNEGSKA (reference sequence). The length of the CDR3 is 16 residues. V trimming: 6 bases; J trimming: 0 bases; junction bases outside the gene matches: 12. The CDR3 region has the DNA TGCAGTGCCCCCGGGCTTCTAGCGGGGAGCTCCTACGAGCAGTACTTC. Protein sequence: CSAPGLLAGSSYEQYF.

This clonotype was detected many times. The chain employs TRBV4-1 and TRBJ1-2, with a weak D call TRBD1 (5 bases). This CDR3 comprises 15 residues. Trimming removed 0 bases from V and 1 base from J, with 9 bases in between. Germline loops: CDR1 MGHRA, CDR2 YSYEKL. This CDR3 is CASSQDNRINYGYTF. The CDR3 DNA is TGCGCCAGCAGCCAAGACAACAGGATTAACTATGGCTACACCTTC.

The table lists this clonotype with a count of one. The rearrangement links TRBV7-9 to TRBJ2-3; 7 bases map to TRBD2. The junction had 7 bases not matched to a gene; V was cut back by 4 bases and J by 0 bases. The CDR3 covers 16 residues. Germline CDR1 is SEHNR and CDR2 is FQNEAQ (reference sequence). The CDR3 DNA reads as TGTGCCAGCAGCTCCGGGACTACCACTAGCACAGATACGCAGTATTTT. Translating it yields CASSSGTTTSTDTQYF.

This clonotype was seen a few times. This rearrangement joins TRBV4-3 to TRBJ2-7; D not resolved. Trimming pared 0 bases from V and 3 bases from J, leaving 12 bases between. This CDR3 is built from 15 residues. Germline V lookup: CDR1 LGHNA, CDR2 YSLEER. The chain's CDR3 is CASSQDKGLGYEQYF. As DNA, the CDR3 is TGCGCCAGCAGCCAAGATAAAGGGCTTGGCTACGAGCAGTACTTC.

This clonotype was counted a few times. This CDR3 reads CASSYSAHGGNTEAFF. For the CDR3, the DNA is TGTGCCAGCAGTTACTCGGCCCATGGGGGGAACACTGAAGCTTTCTTT. The chain couples TRBV6-5 to TRBJ1-1; perhaps TRBD1 as D (5 bases). The CDR3 is made up of 16 amino acids. From germline, CDR1 is MNHEY and CDR2 SVGAGI. Trimming stripped 0 bases from V and 1 base from J, with 12 bases between.

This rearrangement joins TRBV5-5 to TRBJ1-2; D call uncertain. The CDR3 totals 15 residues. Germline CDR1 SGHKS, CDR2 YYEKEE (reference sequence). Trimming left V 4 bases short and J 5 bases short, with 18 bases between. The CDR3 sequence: CASSLHREGGYGYTF. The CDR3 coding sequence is TGTGCCAGCAGCCTCCACCGTGAGGGAGGATATGGCTACACCTTC.

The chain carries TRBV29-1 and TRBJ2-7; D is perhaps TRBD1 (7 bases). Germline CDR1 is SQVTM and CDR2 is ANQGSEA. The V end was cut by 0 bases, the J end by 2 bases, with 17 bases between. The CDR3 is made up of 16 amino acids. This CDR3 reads CSVEEGGGGPPYEQYF. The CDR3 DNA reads TGCAGCGTTGAAGAAGGGGGCGGAGGGCCTCCCTACGAGCAGTACTTC.

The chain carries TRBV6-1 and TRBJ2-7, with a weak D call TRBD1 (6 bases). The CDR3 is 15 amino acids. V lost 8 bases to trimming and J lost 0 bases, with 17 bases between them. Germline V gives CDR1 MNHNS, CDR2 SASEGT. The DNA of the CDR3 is TGTGCCAGCTCCGGACAGCCAACCCGCTCCTACGAGCAGTACTTC. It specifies CASSGQPTRSYEQYF.

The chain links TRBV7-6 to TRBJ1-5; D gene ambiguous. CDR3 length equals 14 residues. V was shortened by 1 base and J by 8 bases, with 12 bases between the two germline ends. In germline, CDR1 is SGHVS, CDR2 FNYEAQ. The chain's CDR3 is CASSLGTGIEPQHF. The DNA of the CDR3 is TGTGCCAGCAGCTTAGGAACGGGGATTGAGCCCCAGCATTTT.

CDR3 in amino acids: CASTKSDRFNYEQYF. The CDR3 DNA reads as TGTGCCAGCACCAAATCGGACAGGTTCAACTACGAGCAGTACTTC. The J gene is TRBJ2-7, the V gene TRBV12-3 or TRBV12-4, with 7 bases lining up with TRBD1. V lost 7 bases and J lost 3; bases outside the gene matches: 12. The CDR3 loop spans 15 amino acids.

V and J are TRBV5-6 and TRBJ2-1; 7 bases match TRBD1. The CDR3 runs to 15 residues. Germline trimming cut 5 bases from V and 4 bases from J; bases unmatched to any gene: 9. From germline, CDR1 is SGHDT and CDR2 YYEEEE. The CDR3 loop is CASSAPDRPYNEQFF. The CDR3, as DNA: TGTGCCAGCAGTGCCCCGGACAGGCCATACAATGAGCAGTTCTTC.